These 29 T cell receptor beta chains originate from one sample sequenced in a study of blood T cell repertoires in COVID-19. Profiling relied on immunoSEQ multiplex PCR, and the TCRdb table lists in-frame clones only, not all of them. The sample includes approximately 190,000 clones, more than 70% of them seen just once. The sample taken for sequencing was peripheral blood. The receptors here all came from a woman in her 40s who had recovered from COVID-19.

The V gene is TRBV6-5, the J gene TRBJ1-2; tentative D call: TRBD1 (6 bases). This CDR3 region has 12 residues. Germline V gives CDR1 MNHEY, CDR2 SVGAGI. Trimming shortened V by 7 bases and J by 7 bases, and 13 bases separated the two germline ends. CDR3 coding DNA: TGTGCCAGCAAAGCGGGGGCAGGTGGCTACACCTTC. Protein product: CASKAGAGGYTF.

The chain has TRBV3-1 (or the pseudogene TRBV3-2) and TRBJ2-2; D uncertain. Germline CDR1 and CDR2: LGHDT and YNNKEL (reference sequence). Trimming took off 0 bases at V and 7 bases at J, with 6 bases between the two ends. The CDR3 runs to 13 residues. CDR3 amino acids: CASSQDIGGELFF. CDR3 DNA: TGTGCCAGCAGCCAAGATATCGGCGGGGAGCTGTTTTTT.

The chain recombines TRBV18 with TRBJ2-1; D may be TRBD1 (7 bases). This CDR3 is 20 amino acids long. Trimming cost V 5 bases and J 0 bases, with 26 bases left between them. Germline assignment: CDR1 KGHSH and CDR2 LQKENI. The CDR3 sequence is CASSATTGTPGLSSYNEQFF. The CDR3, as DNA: TGTGCCAGCTCAGCTACGACAGGGACCCCGGGACTCAGCTCCTACAATGAGCAGTTCTTC.

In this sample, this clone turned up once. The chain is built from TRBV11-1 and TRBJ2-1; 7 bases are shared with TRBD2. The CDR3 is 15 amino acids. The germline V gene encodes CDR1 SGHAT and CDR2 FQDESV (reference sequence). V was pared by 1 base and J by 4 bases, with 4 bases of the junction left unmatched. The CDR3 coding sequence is TGTGCCAGCAGCTTAGTGAGCGGGGTTTACAATGAGCAGTTCTTC. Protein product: CASSLVSGVYNEQFF.

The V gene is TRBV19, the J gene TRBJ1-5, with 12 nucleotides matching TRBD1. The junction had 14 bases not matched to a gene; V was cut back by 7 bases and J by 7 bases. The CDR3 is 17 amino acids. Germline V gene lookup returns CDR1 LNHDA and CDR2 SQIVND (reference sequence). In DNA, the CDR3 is TGTGCCAGTACCATGGGAACGGGACAGGGGGCACGACAGCCCCAGCATTTT. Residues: CASTMGTGQGARQPQHF.

The CDR3 spells CASSEGPASSYEQYF. As DNA, the CDR3 is TGTGCCAGCAGTGAAGGACCCGCTAGCTCCTACGAGCAGTACTTC. The chain is built from TRBV6-1 and TRBJ2-7; unclear D gene. Trimming took 1 base from V and 0 from J, leaving 10 bases between them. Per germline, CDR1 MNHNS and CDR2 SASEGT. The CDR3 contains 15 residues.

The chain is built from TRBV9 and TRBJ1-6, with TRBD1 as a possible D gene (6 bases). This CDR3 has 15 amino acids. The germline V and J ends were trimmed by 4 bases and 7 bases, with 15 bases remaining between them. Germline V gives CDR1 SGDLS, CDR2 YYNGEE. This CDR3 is CASSPRTDPNSPLHF. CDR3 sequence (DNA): TGTGCCAGCAGCCCCAGGACAGATCCCAATTCACCCCTCCACTTT.

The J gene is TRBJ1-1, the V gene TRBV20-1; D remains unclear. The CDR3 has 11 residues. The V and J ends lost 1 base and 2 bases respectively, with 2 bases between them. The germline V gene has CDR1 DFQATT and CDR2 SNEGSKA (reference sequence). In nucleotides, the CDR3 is TGCAGTGCTAGAGCAAACACTGAAGCTTTCTTT. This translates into CSARANTEAFF.

The CDR3, as DNA: TGTGCCAGCAGTTCGGGACAGGCAAGCTACTACGAGCAGTACTTC. As protein: CASSSGQASYYEQYF. The rearrangement links TRBV6-5 to TRBJ2-7; 8 positions agree with TRBD1. The germline gives CDR1 MNHEY, CDR2 SVGAGI. This CDR3 comprises 15 residues. Germline trimming cut 4 bases from V and 3 bases from J; bases unmatched to any gene: 8.

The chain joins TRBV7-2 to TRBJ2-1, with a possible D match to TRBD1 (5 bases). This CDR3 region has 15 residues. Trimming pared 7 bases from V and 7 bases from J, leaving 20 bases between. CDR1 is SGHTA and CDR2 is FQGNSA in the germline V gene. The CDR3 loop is CASMDRQGDFNEQFF. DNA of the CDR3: TGTGCCAGCATGGACCGGCAAGGGGATTTTAATGAGCAGTTCTTC.

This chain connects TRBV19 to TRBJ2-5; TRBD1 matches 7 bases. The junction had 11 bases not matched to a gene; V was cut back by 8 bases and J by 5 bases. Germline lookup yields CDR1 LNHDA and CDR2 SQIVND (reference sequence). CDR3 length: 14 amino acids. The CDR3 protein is CASGGQPSQETQYF. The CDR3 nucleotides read TGTGCCAGTGGGGGACAGCCGAGTCAGGAGACCCAGTACTTC.

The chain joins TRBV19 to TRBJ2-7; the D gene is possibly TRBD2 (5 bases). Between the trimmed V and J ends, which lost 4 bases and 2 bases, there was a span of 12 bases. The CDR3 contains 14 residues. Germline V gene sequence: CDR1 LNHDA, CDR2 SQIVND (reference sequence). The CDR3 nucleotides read TGTGCCAGTAGTAGGGCGAGGGATACCTACGAGCAGTACTTC. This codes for CASSRARDTYEQYF.

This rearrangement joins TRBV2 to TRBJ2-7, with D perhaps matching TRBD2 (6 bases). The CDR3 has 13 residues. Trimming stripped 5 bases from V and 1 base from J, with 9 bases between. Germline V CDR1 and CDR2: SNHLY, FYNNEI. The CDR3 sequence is CASSLLASYEQYF. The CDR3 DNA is TGTGCCAGCAGTCTACTAGCTTCCTACGAGCAGTACTTC.

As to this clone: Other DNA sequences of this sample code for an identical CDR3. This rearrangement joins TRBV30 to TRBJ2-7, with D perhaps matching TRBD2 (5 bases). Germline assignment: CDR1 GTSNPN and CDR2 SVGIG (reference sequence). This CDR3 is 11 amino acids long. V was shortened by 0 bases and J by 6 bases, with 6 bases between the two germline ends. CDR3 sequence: CAWSVGGEQYF. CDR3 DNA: TGTGCCTGGAGTGTAGGAGGCGAGCAGTACTTC.

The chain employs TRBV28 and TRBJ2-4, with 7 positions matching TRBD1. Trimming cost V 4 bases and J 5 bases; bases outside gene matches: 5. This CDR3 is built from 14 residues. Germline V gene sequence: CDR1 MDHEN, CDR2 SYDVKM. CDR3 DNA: TGTGCCAGCAGTTGGGGCCAGGGGGAAAACATTCAGTACTTC. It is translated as CASSWGQGENIQYF. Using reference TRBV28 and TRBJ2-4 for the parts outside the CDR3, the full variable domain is DVKVTQSSRYLVKRTGEKVFLECVQDMDHENMFWYRQDPGLGLRLIYFSYDVKMKEKGDIPEGYSVSREKKERFSLILESASTNQTSMYLCASSWGQGENIQYFGAGTRLSVL.

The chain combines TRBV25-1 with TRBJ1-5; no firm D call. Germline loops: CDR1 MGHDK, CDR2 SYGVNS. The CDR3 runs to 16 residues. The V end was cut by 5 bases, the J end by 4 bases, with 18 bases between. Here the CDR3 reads CASSLQGGNRNQPQHF. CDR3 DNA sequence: TGTGCCAGCAGTCTCCAAGGCGGGAACAGAAATCAGCCCCAGCATTTT.

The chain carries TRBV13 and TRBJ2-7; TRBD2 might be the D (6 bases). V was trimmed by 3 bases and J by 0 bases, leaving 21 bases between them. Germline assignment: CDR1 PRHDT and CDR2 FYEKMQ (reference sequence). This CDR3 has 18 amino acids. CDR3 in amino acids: CASSFPRFGGALSYEQYF. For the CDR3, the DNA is TGTGCCAGCAGCTTCCCTCGGTTCGGGGGAGCCCTCTCCTACGAGCAGTACTTC.

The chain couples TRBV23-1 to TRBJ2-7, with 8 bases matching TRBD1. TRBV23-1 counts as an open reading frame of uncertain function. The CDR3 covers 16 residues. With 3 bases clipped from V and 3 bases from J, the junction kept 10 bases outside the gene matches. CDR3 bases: TGCGCCAGCAGTCATCCAGGGGGCTTGGACCACTACGAGCAGTACTTC. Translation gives CASSHPGGLDHYEQYF.

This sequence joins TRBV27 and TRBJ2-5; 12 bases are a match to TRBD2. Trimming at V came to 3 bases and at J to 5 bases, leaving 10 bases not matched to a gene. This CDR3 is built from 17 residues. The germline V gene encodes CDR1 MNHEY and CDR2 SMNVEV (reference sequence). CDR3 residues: CASSFKQTSGRRETQYF. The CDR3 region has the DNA TGTGCCAGCAGTTTCAAACAGACTAGCGGGAGAAGGGAGACCCAGTACTTC.

CDR3 coding DNA: TGTGCCAGCAGCCAGGGGGGACGGGAGACCCAGTACTTC. Translated, it gives CASSQGGRETQYF. The genes are TRBV3-1 (or the pseudogene TRBV3-2) and TRBJ2-5; perhaps TRBD2 as D (6 bases). The length of the CDR3 is 13 residues. CDR1 and CDR2 (germline): LGHDT, YNNKEL (reference sequence). The V end was cut by 3 bases, the J end by 5 bases, with 10 bases between.

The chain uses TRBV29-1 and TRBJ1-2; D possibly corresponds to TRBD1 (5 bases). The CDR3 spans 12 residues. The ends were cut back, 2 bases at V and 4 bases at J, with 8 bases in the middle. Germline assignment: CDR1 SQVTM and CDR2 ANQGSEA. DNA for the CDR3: TGCAGCGTTGAAAGGGGAAGCTATGGCTACACCTTC. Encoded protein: CSVERGSYGYTF.

CDR3 residues: CASSLGAQNTEAFF. Written as DNA, the CDR3 is TGTGCCAGCAGCTTGGGGGCCCAGAACACTGAAGCTTTCTTT. The chain couples TRBV7-9 to TRBJ1-1; tentatively, D is TRBD1 (6 bases). The CDR3 runs 14 residues. With 3 bases removed from V and 1 base from J, the gap between germline ends came to 9 bases. Germline-derived CDR1 and CDR2 are SEHNR and FQNEAQ (reference sequence).

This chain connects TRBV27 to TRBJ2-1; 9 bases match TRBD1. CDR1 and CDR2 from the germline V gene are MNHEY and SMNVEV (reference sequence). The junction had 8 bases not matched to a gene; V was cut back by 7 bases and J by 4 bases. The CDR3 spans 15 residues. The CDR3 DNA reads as TGTGCCAGCATCGTAACAGGGGGCTTGTACAATGAGCAGTTCTTC. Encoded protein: CASIVTGGLYNEQFF.

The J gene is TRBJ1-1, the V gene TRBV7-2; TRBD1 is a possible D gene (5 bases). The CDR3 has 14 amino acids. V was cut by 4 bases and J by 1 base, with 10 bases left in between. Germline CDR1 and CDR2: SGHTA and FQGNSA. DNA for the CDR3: TGTGCCAGCAGCTCACAGGTGGCGAACACTGAAGCTTTCTTT. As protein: CASSSQVANTEAFF.

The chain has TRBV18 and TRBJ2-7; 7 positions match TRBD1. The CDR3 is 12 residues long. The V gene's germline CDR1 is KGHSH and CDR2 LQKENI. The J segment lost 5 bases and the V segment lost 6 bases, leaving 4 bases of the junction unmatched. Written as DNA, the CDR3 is TGTGCCAGCTCCACAGGGGCGGACGAGCAGTACTTC. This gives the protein CASSTGADEQYF.

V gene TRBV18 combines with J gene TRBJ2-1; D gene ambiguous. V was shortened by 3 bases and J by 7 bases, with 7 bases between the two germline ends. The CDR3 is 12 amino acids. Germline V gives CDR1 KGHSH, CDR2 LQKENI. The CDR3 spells CASSPVANEQFF. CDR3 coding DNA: TGTGCCAGCTCACCGGTCGCGAATGAGCAGTTCTTC.

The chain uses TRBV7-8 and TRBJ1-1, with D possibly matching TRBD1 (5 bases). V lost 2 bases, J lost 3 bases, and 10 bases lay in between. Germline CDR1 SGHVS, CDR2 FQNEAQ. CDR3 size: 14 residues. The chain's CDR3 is CASSLSRGDTEAFF. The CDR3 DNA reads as TGTGCCAGCAGCTTAAGTAGGGGTGACACTGAAGCTTTCTTT.

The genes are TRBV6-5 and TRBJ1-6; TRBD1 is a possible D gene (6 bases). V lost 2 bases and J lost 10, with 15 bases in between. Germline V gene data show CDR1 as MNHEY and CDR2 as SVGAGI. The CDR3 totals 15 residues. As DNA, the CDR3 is TGTGCCAGCAGTTACCAGGACGGACAGCGATCACCCCTCCACTTT. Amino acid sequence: CASSYQDGQRSPLHF.

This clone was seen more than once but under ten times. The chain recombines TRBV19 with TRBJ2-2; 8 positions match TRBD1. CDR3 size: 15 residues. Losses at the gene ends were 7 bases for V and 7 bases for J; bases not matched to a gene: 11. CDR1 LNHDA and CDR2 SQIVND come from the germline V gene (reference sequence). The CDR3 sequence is CASKAGGFSNGELFF. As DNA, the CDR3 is TGTGCCAGTAAGGCAGGGGGCTTCAGTAACGGGGAGCTGTTTTTT.